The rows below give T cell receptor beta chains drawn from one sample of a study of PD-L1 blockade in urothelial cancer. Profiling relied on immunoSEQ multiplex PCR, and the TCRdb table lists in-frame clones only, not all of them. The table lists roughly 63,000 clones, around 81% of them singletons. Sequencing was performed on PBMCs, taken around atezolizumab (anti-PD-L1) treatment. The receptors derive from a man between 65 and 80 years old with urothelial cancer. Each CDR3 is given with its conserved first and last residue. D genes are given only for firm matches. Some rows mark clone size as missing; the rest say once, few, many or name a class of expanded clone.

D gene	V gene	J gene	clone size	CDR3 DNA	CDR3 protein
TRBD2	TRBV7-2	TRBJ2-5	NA	TGTGCCAGCAGGCCTCTAGCGGGAGTAAGGGGGGGAGAGACCCAGTACTTC	CASRPLAGVRGGETQYF
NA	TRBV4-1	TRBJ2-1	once	TGCGCCAGCAGCCAAGATGGGCGGGACAGCTCCTACAATGAGCAGTTCTTC	CASSQDGRDSSYNEQFF
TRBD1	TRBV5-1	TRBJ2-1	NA	TGCGCCAGCAGGGCGGGACAGGGGGCGCACGGGCAGTTCTTC	CASRAGQGAHGQFF
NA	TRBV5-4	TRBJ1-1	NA	TGTGCCAGCAGCTGGGGGCAAGGTTGGGGGCTGAGGAACACTGAAGCTTTCTTT	CASSWGQGWGLRNTEAFF
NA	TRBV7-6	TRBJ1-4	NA	TGTGCCAGCAGCTTACAGGAAAGGACAACGCGGCGGGAAAAACTGTTTTTT	CASSLQERTTRREKLFF
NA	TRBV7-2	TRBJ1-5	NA	TGTGCCAGCAGCTTAGCTGGGGGAGGGCAGCCCCAGCATTTT	CASSLAGGGQPQHF
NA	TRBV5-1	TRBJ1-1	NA	TGCGCCAGCAGCCCGGGGGAAGAGACGAACACTGAAGCTTTCTTT	CASSPGEETNTEAFF
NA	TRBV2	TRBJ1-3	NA	TGTGCCAGCAGAAACGACAGGCTCTTCTCTGGAAACACCATATATTTT	CASRNDRLFSGNTIYF
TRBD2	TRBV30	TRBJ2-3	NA	TGTGCCTGGAGTTTCCTGGCGGGAGGGCTCGCAGATACGCAGTATTTT	CAWSFLAGGLADTQYF
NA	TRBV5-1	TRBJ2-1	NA	TGCGCCAGCAGCTCGCAACGACGGGGGATGAATGAGCAGTTCTTC	CASSSQRRGMNEQFF
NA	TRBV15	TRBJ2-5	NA	TGTGCCACCAGCAGAGAGTCGGAGACCCAGTACTTC	CATSRESETQYF
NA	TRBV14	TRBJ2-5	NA	TGTGCCAGCAGCCCCCCCAGGTGGCAGGGCCGCGCAAAGACCCAGTACTTC	CASSPPRWQGRAKTQYF
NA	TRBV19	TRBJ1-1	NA	TGTGCCAGTAAGATGGGGCAGGGCACTGAAGCTTTCTTT	CASKMGQGTEAFF
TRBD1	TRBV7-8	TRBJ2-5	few	TGTGCCAGCAGCCCCGGACAGGAAGAGACCCAGTACTTC	CASSPGQEETQYF
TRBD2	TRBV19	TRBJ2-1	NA	TGTGCCAGTAGTACCCTAGCGGGGGGGTACAATGAGCAGTTCTTC	CASSTLAGGYNEQFF
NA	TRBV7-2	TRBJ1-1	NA	TGTGCCAGCAGCCCCCCCTCGGTGAGGGTTGCCTTT	CASSPPSVRVAF
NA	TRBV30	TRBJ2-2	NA	TGTGCCTGGAGTGGTGAGGGCTTAGCCGGGGAGCTGTTTTTT	CAWSGEGLAGELFF
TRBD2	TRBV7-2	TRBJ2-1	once	TGTGCCAGCAGCTTGCGGACTAGCGGCTACAATGAGCAGTTCTTC	CASSLRTSGYNEQFF
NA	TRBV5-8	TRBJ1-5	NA	TGTGCCAGCAGCTTGGTTGGGGCAGGCAATCAGCCCCAGCATTTT	CASSLVGAGNQPQHF
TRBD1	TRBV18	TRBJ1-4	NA	TGTGCCAGCTCACTGGACAGGGCCAATGAAAAACTGTTTTTT	CASSLDRANEKLFF
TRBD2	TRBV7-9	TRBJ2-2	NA	TGTGCCAGCAGTCAAGGACTAGCGGGAGTACTATTGGGCACCGGGGAGCTGTTTTTT	CASSQGLAGVLLGTGELFF
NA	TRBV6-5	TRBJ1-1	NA	TGTGCCAGCAGCCCTCCTGAAGCTTTCTTT	CASSPPEAFF
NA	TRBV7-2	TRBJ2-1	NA	TGTGCCAGCAGCTTATCGGAGGACAATGAGCAGTTCTTC	CASSLSEDNEQFF
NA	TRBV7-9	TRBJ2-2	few	TGTGCCAGCAGCAAGGGGGTCACCGGGGAGCTGTTTTTT	CASSKGVTGELFF
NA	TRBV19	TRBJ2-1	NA	TGTGCCAGTAGAGATACAGTGCCACCCACCTACAATGAGCAGTTCTTC	CASRDTVPPTYNEQFF
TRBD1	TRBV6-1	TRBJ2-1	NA	TGTGCCAGCAGGACAAGCTCAGGGGGAACGGTGTTCTTC	CASRTSSGGTVFF
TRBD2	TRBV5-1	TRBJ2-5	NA	TGCGCCAGCAGCTTGAGAGCGGGGGGAGTAGAGACCCAGTACTTC	CASSLRAGGVETQYF
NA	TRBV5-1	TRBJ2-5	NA	TGCGCCAGCAGCCCGGGTACGCGTATTCAAGAGACCCAGTACTTC	CASSPGTRIQETQYF
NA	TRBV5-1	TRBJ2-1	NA	TGCGCCAGCAGCGCGGATATGGGTCGGAATGAGCAGTTCTTC	CASSADMGRNEQFF
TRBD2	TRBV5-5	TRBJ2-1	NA	TGTGCCAGCAGCTTGACTAGCGGGAGAGGCTATGAGCAGTTCTTC	CASSLTSGRGYEQFF
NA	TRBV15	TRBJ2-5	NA	TGTGCCACCAGCAGAGATTTTGGGACACCAGAGACCCAGTACTTC	CATSRDFGTPETQYF
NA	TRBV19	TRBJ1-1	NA	TGTGCCAGTACCCCCCCGGATGGGCACACTGAAGCTTTCTTT	CASTPPDGHTEAFF
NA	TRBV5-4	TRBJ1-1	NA	TGTGCCAGCAGCATGCAGGGGAACACTGAAGCTTTCTTT	CASSMQGNTEAFF
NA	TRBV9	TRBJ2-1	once	TGTGCCAGCAGCCCGACGGACTCTTACTCCTACAATGAGCAGTTCTTC	CASSPTDSYSYNEQFF
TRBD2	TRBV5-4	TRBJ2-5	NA	TGTGCCAGCACCCCGGGACTAGCGGGAGAAGAGACCCAGTACTTC	CASTPGLAGEETQYF
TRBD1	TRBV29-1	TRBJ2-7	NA	TGCAGCGCCCTTGCCGGGACAGGGGGCCTCGAGCAGTACTTC	CSALAGTGGLEQYF
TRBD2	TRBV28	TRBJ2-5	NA	TGTGCCAGCAGTTTATGGTCTAGCGGGATCCAAGAGACCCAGTACTTC	CASSLWSSGIQETQYF
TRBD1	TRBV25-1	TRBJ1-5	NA	TGTGCCAGCAGGGACAGGGACAATCAGCCCCAGCATTTT	CASRDRDNQPQHF
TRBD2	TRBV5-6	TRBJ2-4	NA	TGTGCCAGCAGCCCCGGGACTAGCGCCAAAAACATTCAGTACTTC	CASSPGTSAKNIQYF
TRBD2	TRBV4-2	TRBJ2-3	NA	TGTGCCAGCAGCCGACTAGCGGGAGTAAGTACAGATACGCAGTATTTT	CASSRLAGVSTDTQYF
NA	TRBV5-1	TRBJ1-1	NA	TGCGCCAGCACTTCTACGGGGGGCCTAAACACTGAAGCTTTCTTT	CASTSTGGLNTEAFF
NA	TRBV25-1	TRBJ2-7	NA	TGTGCCAGCAGTAAGACACCCTCCTACGAGCAGTACTTC	CASSKTPSYEQYF
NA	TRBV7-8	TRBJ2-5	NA	TGTGCCAGCAGCTCACAGGGTCGAGAGACCCAGTACTTC	CASSSQGRETQYF
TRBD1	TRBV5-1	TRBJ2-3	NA	TGCGCCAGCAGAGACGGGGACAGAGCGGATACGCAGTATTTT	CASRDGDRADTQYF
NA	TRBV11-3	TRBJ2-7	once	TGTGCCAGCAGCTTAGGGACAGTCGAGCAGTACTTC	CASSLGTVEQYF
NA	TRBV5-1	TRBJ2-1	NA	TGCGCCAGCAGCTTGGTCGTCAGTCGCTCCTACAATGAGCAGTTCTTC	CASSLVVSRSYNEQFF
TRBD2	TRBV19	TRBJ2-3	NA	TGTGCCAGTAGTATTAGACTAGCAGGCACAGATACGCAGTATTTT	CASSIRLAGTDTQYF
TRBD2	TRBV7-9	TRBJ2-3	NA	TGTGCCAGCGTACCCCTCGCGGCGGGAGGAAGGGATACGCAGTATTTT	CASVPLAAGGRDTQYF
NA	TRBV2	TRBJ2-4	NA	TGTGCCAGCAGTGAATTGGGGCCCGGGACTGTAGCCAAAAACATTCAGTACTTC	CASSELGPGTVAKNIQYF
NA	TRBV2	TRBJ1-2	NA	TGTGCCAGCAGTTCTAGACCGTTTTCTAACTATGGCTACACCTTC	CASSSRPFSNYGYTF
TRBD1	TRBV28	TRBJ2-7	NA	TGTGCCAGCAGGCGACAGGGGGGCTACGAGCAGTACTTC	CASRRQGGYEQYF
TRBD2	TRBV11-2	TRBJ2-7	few	TGTGCCAGCAGAAAGACTAGCGGGCCATACGAGCAGTACTTC	CASRKTSGPYEQYF
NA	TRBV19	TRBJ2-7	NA	TGTGCCAGTAGTCGACCGGACAGCTCCTACGAGCAGTACTTC	CASSRPDSSYEQYF
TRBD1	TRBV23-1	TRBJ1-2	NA	TGCGCCAGCAGTCAACCCGCTACCGGGACAGATCGTCTCTATGGCTACACCTTC	CASSQPATGTDRLYGYTF
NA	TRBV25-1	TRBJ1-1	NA	TGTGCCAGCAGTGCGGGGGTAACTGAAGCTTTCTTT	CASSAGVTEAFF
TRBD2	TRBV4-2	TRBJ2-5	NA	TGTGCCAGCAGCCAAGATCCCGGGGGGAGAGAGACCCAGTACTTC	CASSQDPGGRETQYF
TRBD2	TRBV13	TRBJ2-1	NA	TGTGCCAGCAGCCCGACAACCGGGACTAGCGGACCGGAGCAGTTCTTC	CASSPTTGTSGPEQFF
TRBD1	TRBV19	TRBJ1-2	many	TGTGCCAGTAGTCAGGGGGCGCGGGTCTATGGCTACACCTTC	CASSQGARVYGYTF
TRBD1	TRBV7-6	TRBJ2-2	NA	TGTGCCAGCAGCTTAGCACCCCCACAGGGGGCTAATACCGGGGAGCTGTTTTTT	CASSLAPPQGANTGELFF